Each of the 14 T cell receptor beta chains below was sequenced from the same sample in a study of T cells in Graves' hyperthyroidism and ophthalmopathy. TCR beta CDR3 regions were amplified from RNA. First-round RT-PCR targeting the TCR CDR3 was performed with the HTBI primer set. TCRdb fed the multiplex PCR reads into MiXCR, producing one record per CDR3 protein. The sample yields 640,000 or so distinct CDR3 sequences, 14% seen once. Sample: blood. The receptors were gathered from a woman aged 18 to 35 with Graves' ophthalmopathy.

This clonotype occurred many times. DNA of the CDR3: TGCAGTGCTAGAGCACAGGGGGTGAACACCGGGGAGCTGTTTTTT. Its protein is CSARAQGVNTGELFF. The chain carries TRBV20-1 and TRBJ2-2; 8 bases map to TRBD1. The junction had 2 bases not matched to a gene; V was cut back by 1 base and J by 1 base. The CDR3 consists of 15 residues. Germline assignment: CDR1 DFQATT and CDR2 SNEGSKA (reference sequence).

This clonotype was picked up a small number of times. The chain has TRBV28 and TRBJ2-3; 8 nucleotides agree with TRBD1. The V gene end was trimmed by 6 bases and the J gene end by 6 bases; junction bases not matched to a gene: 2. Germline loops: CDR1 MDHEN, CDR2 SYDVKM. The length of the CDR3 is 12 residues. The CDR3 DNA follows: TGTGCCAGCAGGGGACAGGTCGATACGCAGTATTTT. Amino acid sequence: CASRGQVDTQYF.

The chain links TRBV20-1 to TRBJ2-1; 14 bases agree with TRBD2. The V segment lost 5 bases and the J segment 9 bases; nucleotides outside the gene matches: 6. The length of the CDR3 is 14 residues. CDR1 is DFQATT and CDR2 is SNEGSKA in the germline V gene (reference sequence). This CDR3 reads CSALTSGRAFEQFF. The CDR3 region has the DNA TGCAGTGCTCTGACTAGCGGGAGGGCCTTTGAGCAGTTCTTC.

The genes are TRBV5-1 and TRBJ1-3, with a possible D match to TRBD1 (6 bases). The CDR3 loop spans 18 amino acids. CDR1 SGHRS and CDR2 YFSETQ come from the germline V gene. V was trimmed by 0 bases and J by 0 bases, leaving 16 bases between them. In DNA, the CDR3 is TGCGCCAGCAGCTTGGGGGTTAACAGGGCTTCCTCTGGAAACACCATATATTTT. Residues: CASSLGVNRASSGNTIYF.

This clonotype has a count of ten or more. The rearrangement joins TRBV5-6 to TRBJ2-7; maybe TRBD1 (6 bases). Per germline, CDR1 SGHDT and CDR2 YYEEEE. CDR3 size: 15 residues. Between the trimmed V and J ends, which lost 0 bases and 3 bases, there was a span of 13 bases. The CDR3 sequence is CASSLADRYYYEQYF. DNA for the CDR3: TGTGCCAGCAGCTTGGCCGACAGGTATTACTACGAGCAGTACTTC. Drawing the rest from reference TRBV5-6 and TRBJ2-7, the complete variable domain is DAGVTQSPTHLIKTRGQQVTLRCSPKSGHDTVSWYQQALGQGPQFIFQYYEEEERQRGNFPDRFSGHQFPNYSSELNVNALLLGDSALYLCASSLADRYYYEQYFGPGTRLTVT.

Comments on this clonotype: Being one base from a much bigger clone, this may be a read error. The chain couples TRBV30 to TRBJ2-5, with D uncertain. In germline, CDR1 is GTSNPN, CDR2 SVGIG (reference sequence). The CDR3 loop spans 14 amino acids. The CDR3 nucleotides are TGTGCCTGGAGTCCTTACACGTTCCAAGGGACCCAGTACTTC. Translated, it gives CAWSPYTFQGTQYF.

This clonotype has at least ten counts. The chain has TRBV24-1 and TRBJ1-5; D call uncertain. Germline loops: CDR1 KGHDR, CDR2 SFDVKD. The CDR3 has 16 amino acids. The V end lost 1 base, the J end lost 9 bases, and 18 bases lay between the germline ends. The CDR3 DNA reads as TGTGCCACCAGTGATTTAAAGGGCGGCCCCGATGGGCCCCAGCATTTT. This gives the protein CATSDLKGGPDGPQHF.

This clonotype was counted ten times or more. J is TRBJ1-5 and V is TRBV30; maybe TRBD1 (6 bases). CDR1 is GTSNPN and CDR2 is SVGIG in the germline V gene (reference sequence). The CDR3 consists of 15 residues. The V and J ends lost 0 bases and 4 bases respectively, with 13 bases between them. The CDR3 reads CAWSVMGGLNQPQHF. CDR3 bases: TGTGCCTGGAGTGTCATGGGGGGCCTTAATCAGCCCCAGCATTTT.

The CDR3 nucleotides read TGTGCCAGCAGCCCCCGACAGGTCTATAGCAATCAGCCCCAGCATTTT. Amino acid sequence: CASSPRQVYSNQPQHF. This chain joins TRBV7-2 and TRBJ1-5; the D gene is possibly TRBD1 (6 bases). Germline CDR1 and CDR2: SGHTA and FQGNSA. With 5 bases removed from V and 0 bases from J, the gap between germline ends came to 14 bases. The CDR3 consists of 16 residues.

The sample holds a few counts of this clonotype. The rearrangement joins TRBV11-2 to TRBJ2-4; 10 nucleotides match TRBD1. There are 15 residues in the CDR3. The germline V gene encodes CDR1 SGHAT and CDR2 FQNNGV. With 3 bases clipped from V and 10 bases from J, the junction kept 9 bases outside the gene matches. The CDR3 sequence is CASSLARGQGTIQYF. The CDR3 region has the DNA TGTGCCAGCAGCTTGGCCAGGGGACAGGGGACGATTCAGTACTTC. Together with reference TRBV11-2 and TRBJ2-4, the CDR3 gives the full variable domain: EAGVAQSPRYKIIEKRQSVAFWCNPISGHATLYWYQQILGQGPKLLIQFQNNGVVDDSQLPKDRFSAERLKGVDSTLKIQPAKLEDSAVYLCASSLARGQGTIQYFGAGTRLSVL.

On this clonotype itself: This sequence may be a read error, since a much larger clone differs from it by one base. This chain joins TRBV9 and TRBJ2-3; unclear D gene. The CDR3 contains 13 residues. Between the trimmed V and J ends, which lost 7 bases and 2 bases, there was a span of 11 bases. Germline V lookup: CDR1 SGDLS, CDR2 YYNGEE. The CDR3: CASGQLFTDTQYF. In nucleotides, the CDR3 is TGTGCCAGCGGCCAACTATTCACAGATACGCAGTATTTT.

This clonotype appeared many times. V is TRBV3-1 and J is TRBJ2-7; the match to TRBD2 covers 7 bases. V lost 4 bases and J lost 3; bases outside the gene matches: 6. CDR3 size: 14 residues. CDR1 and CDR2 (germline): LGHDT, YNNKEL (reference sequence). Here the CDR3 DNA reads TGTGCCAGCAGCCCGAGCGGGAAAATCTACGAGCAGTACTTC. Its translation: CASSPSGKIYEQYF.

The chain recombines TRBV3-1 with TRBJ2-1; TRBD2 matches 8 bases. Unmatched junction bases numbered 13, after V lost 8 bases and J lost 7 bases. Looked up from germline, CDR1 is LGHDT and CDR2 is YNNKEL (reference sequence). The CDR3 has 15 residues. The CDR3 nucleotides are TGTGCCAGCCGCGGGGAGGCGGGAGGAGGGAATGAGCAGTTCTTC. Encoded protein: CASRGEAGGGNEQFF.

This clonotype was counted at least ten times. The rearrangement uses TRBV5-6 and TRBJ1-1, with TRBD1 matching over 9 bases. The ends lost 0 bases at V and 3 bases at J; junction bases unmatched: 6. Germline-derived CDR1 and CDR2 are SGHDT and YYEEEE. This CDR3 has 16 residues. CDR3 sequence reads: CASSLGDREWYTEAFF. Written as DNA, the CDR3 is TGTGCCAGCAGCTTGGGGGACAGGGAGTGGTACACTGAAGCTTTCTTT.